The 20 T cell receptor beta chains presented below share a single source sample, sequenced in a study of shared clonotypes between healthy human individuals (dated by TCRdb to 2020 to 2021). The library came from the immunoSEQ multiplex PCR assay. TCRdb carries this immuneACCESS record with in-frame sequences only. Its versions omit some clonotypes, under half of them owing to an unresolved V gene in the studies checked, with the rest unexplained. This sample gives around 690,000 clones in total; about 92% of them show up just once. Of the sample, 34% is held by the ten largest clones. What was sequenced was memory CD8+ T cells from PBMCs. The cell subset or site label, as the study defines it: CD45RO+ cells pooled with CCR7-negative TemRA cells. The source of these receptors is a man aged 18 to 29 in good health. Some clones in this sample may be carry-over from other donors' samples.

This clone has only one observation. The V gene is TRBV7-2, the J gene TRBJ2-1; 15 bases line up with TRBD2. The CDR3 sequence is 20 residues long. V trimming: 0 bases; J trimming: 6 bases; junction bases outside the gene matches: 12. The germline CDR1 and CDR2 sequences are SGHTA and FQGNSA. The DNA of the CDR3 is TGTGCCAGCAGCTTAGCCCGGGACAGGGGACTAGCGGGAGGAAGCAATGAGCAGTTCTTC. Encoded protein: CASSLARDRGLAGGSNEQFF.

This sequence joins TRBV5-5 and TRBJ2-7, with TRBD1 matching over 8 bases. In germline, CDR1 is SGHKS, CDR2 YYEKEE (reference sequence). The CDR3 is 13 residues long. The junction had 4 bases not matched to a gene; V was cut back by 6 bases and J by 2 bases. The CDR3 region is CASIGTGPYEQYF. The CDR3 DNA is TGTGCCAGCATCGGGACAGGACCCTACGAGCAGTACTTC. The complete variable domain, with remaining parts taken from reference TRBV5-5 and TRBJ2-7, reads DAGVTQSPTHLIKTRGQQVTLRCSPISGHKSVSWYQQVLGQGPQFIFQYYEKEERGRGNFPDRFSARQFPNYSSELNVNALLLGDSALYLCASIGTGPYEQYFGPGTRLTVT.

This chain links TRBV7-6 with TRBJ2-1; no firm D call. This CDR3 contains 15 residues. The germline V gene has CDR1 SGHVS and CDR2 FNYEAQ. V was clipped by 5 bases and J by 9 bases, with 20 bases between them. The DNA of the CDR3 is TGTGCCAGCAGCCCCCTGATAGGCGCAGAAAGTGAGCAGTTCTTC. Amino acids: CASSPLIGAESEQFF.

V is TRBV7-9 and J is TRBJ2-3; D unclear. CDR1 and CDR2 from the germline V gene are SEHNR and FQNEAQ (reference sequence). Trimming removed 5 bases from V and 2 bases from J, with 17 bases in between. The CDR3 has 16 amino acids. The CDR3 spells CASSPEPMSATDTQYF. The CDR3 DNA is TGTGCCAGCAGCCCTGAACCTATGTCGGCCACAGATACGCAGTATTTT.

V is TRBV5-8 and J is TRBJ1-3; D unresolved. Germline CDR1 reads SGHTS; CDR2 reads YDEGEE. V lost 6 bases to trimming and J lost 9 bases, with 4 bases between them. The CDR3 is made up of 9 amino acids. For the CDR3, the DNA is TGTGCCAGCACGTCCACCATATATTTT. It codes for CASTSTIYF. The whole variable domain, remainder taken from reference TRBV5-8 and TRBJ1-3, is EAGVTQSPTHLIKTRGQQATLRCSPISGHTSVYWYQQALGLGLQFLLWYDEGEERNRGNFPPRFSGRQFPNYSSELNVNALELEDSALYLCASTSTIYFGEGSWLTVV.

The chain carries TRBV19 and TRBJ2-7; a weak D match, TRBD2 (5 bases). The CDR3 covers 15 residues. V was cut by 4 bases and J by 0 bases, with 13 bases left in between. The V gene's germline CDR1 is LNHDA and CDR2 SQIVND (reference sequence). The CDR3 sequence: CASSRNPGNSYEQYF. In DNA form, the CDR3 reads TGTGCCAGTAGTAGAAATCCCGGGAACTCCTACGAGCAGTACTTC.

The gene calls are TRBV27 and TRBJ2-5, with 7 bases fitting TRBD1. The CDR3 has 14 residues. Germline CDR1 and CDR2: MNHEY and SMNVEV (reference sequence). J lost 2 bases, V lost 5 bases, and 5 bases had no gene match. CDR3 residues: CASSRRDRQETQYF. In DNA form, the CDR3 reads TGTGCCAGCAGTAGACGGGACAGACAAGAGACCCAGTACTTC.

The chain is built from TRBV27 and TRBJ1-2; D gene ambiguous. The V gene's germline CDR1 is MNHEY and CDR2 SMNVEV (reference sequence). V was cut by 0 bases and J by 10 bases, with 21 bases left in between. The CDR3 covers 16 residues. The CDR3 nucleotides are TGTGCCAGCAGTTTATCGCTAGGTGACTCGGTGTTTGACTACACCTTC. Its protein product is CASSLSLGDSVFDYTF.

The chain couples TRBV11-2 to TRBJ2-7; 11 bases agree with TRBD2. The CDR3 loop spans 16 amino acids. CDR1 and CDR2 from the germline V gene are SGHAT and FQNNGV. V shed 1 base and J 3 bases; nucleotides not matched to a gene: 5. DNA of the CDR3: TGTGCCAGCAGCTTAGGCGGGACTAGCGGTTACTACGAGCAGTACTTC. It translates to CASSLGGTSGYYEQYF. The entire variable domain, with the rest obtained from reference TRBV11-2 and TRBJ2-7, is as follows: EAGVAQSPRYKIIEKRQSVAFWCNPISGHATLYWYQQILGQGPKLLIQFQNNGVVDDSQLPKDRFSAERLKGVDSTLKIQPAKLEDSAVYLCASSLGGTSGYYEQYFGPGTRLTVT.

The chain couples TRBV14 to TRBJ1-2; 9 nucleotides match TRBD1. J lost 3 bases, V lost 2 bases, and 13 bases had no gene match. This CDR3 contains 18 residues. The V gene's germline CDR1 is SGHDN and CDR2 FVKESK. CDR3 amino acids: CASSQSISGTGSDYGYTF. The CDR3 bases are TGTGCCAGCAGCCAATCTATATCCGGGACAGGGTCTGACTATGGCTACACCTTC.

The CDR3 reads CASSLERMNYGYTF. CDR3 in DNA: TGCGCCAGCAGCTTAGAGAGGATGAACTATGGCTACACCTTC. The V and J genes are TRBV5-1 and TRBJ1-2; the D is unclear. The ends were cut back, 2 bases at V and 2 bases at J, with 10 bases in the middle. CDR3 size: 14 residues. Germline assignment: CDR1 SGHRS and CDR2 YFSETQ.

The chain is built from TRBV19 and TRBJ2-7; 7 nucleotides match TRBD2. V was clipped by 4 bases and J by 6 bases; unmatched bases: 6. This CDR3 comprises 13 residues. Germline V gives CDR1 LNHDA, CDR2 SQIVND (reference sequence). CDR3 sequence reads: CASSTRLAPEQYF. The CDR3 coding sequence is TGTGCCAGTAGTACACGACTAGCTCCCGAGCAGTACTTC.

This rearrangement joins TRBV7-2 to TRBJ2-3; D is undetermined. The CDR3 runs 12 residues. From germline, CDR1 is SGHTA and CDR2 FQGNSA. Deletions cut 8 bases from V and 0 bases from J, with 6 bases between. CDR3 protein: CASGYSTDTQYF. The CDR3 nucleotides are TGTGCCAGCGGGTACAGCACAGATACGCAGTATTTT. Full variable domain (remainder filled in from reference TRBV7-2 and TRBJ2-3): GAGVSQSPSNKVTEKGKDVELRCDPISGHTALYWYRQSLGQGLEFLIYFQGNSAPDKSGLPSDRFSAERTGGSVSTLTIQRTQQEDSAVYLCASGYSTDTQYFGPGTRLTVL.

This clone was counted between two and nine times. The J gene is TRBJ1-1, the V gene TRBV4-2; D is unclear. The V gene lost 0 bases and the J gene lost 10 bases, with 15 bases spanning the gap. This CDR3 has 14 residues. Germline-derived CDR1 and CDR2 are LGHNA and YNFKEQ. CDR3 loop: CASSQDEGPRGAFF. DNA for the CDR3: TGTGCCAGCAGCCAAGATGAAGGACCCCGTGGAGCTTTCTTT.

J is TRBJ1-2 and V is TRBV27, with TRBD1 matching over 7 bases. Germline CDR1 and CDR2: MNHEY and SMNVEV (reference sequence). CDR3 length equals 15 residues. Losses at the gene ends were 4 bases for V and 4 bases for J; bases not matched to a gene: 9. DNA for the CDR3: TGTGCCAGCAGTTGGTCTTCAGGGGGATCCTATGGCTACACCTTC. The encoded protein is CASSWSSGGSYGYTF.

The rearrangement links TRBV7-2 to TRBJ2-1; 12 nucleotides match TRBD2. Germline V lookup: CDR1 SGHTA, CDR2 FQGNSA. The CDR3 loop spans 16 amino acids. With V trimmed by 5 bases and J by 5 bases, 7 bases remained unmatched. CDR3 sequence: CASSLSSGRAHNEQFF. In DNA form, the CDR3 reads TGTGCCAGCAGCCTATCTAGCGGGAGGGCCCACAATGAGCAGTTCTTC.

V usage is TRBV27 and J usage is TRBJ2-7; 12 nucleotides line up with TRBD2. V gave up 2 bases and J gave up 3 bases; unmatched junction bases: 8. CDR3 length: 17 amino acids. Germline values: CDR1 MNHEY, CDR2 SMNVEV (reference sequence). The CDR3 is CASSLLAGGPFFYEQYF. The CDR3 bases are TGTGCCAGCAGTTTACTAGCGGGAGGGCCTTTTTTCTACGAGCAGTACTTC.

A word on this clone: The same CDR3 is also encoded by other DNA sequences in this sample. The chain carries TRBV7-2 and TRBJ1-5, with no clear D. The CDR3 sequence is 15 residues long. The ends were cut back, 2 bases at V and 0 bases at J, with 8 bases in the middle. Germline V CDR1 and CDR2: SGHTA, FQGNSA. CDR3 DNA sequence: TGTGCCAGCAGCTTAACCGTTTATAGCAATCAGCCCCAGCATTTT. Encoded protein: CASSLTVYSNQPQHF.

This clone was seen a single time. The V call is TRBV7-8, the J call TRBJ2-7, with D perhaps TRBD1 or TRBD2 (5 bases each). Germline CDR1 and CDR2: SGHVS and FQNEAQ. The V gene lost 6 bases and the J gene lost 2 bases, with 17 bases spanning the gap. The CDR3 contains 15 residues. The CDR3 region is CASRSSGTRTYEQYF. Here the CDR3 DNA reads TGTGCCAGCAGAAGTTCCGGGACCCGCACCTACGAGCAGTACTTC.

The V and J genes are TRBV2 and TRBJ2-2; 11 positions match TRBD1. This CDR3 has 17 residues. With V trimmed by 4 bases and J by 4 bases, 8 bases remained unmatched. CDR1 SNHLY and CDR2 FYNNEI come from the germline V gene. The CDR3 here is CASSVLEGTGGTGELFF. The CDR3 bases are TGTGCCAGCAGTGTTCTTGAAGGGACAGGGGGCACCGGGGAGCTGTTTTTT.